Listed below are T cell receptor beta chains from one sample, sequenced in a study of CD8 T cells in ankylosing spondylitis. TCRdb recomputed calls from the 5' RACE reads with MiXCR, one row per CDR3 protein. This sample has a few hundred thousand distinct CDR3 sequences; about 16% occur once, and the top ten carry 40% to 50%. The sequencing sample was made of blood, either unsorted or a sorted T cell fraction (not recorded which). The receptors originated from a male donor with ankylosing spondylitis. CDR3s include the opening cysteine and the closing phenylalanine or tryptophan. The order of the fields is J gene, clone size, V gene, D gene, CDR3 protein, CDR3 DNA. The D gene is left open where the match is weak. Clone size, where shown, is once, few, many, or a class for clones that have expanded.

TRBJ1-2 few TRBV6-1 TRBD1 CASRWDRFNDYTF TGTGCCAGCAGATGGGACAGATTTAATGACTACACCTTC
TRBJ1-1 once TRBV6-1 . CATSQEWGRNTEAFF TGTGCCACTTCCCAAGAGTGGGGGAGGAACACTGAAGCTTTCTTT
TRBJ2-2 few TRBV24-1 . CATSDLIGSGELFF TGTGCCACCAGTGATTTGATCGGTTCCGGGGAGCTGTTTTTT
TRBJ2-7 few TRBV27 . CASSPRGAAYEQYF TGTGCCAGCAGTCCTCGGGGGGCCGCCTACGAGCAGTACTTC
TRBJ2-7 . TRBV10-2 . CASRAVAGVSYEQYF TGCGCCAGCAGAGCGGTGGCGGGTGTCTCCTACGAGCAGTACTTC
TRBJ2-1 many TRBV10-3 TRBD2 CAISESREYNEQFF TGTGCCATCAGTGAGTCGCGGGAGTACAATGAGCAGTTCTTC
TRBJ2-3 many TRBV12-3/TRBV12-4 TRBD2 CASSLASGRADTQYF TGTGCCAGCAGTTTGGCTAGCGGGAGGGCAGATACGCAGTATTTT
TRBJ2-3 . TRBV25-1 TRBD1 CASSEGTGYDTQYF TGTGCCAGCAGTGAAGGGACAGGATACGATACGCAGTATTTT
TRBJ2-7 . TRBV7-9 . CASSLSTGRTIYEQYF TGTGCCAGCAGCTTATCGACGGGCAGGACGATCTACGAGCAGTACTTC
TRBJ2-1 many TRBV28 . CASSLLAGSYNEQFF TGTGCCAGCAGTTTACTGGCAGGGTCCTACAATGAGCAGTTCTTC
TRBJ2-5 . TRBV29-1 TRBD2 CSARGGHLQYF TGCAGCGCCCGCGGGGGGCACCTACAGTACTTC
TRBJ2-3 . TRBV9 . CASSSEGRGPDTQYF TGTGCCAGCAGCTCGGAGGGCAGGGGCCCAGATACGCAGTATTTT
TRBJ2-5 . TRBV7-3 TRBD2 CASSLAGGEETQYF TGTGCCAGCAGCTTAGCGGGGGGTGAAGAGACCCAGTACTTC
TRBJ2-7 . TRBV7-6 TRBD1 CASSIRTGASYEQYF TGTGCCAGCAGCATCCGGACAGGGGCCAGCTACGAGCAGTACTTC
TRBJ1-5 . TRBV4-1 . CASSQGIWQPQHF TGCGCCAGCAGCCAGGGGATCTGGCAGCCCCAGCATTTT
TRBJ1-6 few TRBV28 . CASSFSDNSPLHF TGTGCCAGCAGTTTCTCCGATAATTCACCCCTCCACTTT
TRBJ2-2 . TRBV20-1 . CSASGLAVPLEGELFF TGCAGTGCTAGCGGTTTAGCGGTTCCTCTTGAGGGGGAGCTGTTTTTT
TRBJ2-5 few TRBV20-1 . CSAREILVETQYF TGCAGTGCTAGAGAAATCCTGGTGGAGACCCAGTACTTC
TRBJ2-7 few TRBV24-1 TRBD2 CATSGGGTTYEQYF TGTGCCACCAGTGGCGGGGGAACCACCTACGAGCAGTACTTC
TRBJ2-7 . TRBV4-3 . CASSQEQAQGPYEQYF TGCGCCAGCAGCCAAGAACAGGCCCAGGGCCCTTACGAGCAGTACTTC
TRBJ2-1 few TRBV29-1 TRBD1 CSAPTGAWGNEQFF TGCAGCGCCCCGACAGGGGCCTGGGGCAATGAGCAGTTCTTC
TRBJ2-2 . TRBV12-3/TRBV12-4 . CASSSHWASYTGELFF TGTGCCAGCAGTTCCCACTGGGCTAGTTACACCGGGGAGCTGTTTTTT
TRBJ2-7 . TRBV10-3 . CAISELYEQYF TGTGCCATCAGTGAGTTGTACGAGCAGTACTTC
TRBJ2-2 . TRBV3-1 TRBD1 CASSQEQGPGELFF TGTGCCAGCAGCCAAGAACAGGGGCCCGGGGAGCTGTTTTTT
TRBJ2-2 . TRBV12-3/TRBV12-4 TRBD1 CASSLDRAPTGELFF TGTGCCAGCAGCCTGGACAGGGCCCCTACCGGGGAGCTGTTTTTT
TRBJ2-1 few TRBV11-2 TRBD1 CASSILGGQGSHNEQFF TGTGCCAGCAGCATACTCGGCGGACAGGGGTCCCACAATGAGCAGTTCTTC
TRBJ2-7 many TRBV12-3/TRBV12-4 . CASSYSDTPFPYEQYF TGTGCCAGCAGTTACTCGGACACTCCTTTTCCCTACGAGCAGTACTTC
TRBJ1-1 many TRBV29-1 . CSVVWGSEAFF TGCAGCGTTGTCTGGGGGTCTGAAGCTTTCTTT
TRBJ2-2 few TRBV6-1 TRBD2 CASTGLAGAGTGELFF TGTGCCAGCACCGGACTAGCGGGGGCGGGGACCGGGGAGCTGTTTTTT
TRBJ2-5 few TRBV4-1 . CASSHPRGVSEETQYF TGCGCCAGCAGCCATCCCCGTGGGGTATCGGAAGAGACCCAGTACTTC
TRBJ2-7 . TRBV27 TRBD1 CASSSRQGEYF TGTGCCAGCAGTTCCCGACAGGGGGAGTACTTC
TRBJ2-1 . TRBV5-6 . CASSPPQGSYNEQFF TGTGCCAGCAGCCCGCCACAGGGTTCCTACAATGAGCAGTTCTTC
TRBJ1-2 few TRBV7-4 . CASSSTLDSYGYTF TGTGCCAGCAGCTCCACTCTCGACAGCTATGGCTACACCTTC
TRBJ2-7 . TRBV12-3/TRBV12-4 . CASSYDLYEQYF TGTGCCAGCAGTTACGACCTCTACGAGCAGTACTTC
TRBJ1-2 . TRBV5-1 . CASSLEAGFGYGYTF TGCGCCAGCAGCTTGGAAGCAGGGTTTGGCTATGGCTACACCTTC
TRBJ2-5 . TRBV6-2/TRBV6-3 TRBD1 CASSYFSPDRGETQYF TGTGCCAGCAGTTACTTTAGCCCGGACAGGGGAGAGACCCAGTACTTC
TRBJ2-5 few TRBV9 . CASSVDGAEETQYF TGTGCCAGCAGCGTAGATGGGGCTGAGGAGACCCAGTACTTC
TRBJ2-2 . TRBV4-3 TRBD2 CASSPTQGGGAGTGELFF TGCGCCAGCAGCCCTACCCAAGGCGGGGGGGCGGGCACCGGGGAGCTGTTTTTT
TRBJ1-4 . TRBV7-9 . CASSHQGEKLFF TGTGCCAGCAGTCACCAGGGAGAAAAACTGTTTTTT
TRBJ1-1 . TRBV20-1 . CSAREPLGAFF TGCAGTGCTAGGGAGCCCCTGGGGGCTTTCTTT
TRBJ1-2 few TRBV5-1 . CASRSTGGDYGYTF TGCGCCAGCAGGTCGACGGGCGGAGACTATGGCTACACCTTC
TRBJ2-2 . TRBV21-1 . CASSAGGTNTGELFF TGTGCCAGCAGCGCCGGGGGGACGAACACCGGGGAGCTGTTTTTT
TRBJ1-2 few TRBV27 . CASSLAGADYGYTF TGTGCCAGCAGTTTGGCGGGCGCGGACTATGGCTACACCTTC
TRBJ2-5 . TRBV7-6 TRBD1 CASSSRQGVGETQYF TGTGCCAGCAGCTCGCGACAGGGCGTCGGAGAGACCCAGTACTTC
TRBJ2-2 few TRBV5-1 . CASSPPRTGRDNTGELFF TGCGCCAGCAGCCCACCTAGGACAGGGAGGGACAACACCGGGGAGCTGTTTTTT
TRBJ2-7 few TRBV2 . CASIRRNSYEQYF TGTGCCAGCATTAGGAGAAATTCCTACGAGCAGTACTTC
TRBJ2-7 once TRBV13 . CASSLGGTLAYEQYF TGTGCCAGCAGCCTCGGTGGGACTCTGGCCTACGAGCAGTACTTC
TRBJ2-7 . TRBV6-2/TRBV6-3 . CASSYRDIVYEQYF TGTGCCAGCAGTTACAGGGACATTGTCTACGAGCAGTACTTC
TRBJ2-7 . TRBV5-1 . CASSLEGGQSYEQYF TGCGCCAGCAGCTTGGAGGGGGGGCAATCCTACGAGCAGTACTTC
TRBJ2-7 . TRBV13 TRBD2 CASSLLTGGSYEQYF TGTGCCAGCAGCTTACTCACGGGGGGCTCCTACGAGCAGTACTTC
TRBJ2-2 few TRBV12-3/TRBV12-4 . CASRTRGATGELFF TGTGCCAGCAGAACCCGGGGGGCCACCGGGGAGCTGTTTTTT
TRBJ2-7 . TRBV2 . CASSEGVVSYEQYF TGTGCCAGCAGTGAAGGGGTGGTCTCCTACGAGCAGTACTTC
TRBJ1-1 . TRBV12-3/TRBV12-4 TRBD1 CASSPTRQGALLNTEAFF TGTGCCAGCAGTCCAACTCGACAGGGGGCCCTGCTGAACACTGAAGCTTTCTTT
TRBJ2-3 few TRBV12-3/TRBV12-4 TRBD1 CASSNDRVPDTQYF TGTGCCAGCAGTAACGACAGGGTCCCAGATACGCAGTATTTT
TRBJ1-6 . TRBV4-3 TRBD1 CASSQTPGQGNSPLHF TGCGCCAGCAGCCAAACCCCGGGACAGGGAAATTCACCCCTCCACTTT